The 26 T cell receptor beta chains reported below all come from one sample, sequenced in a study of blood T cell repertoires in COVID-19. Measured with immunoSEQ multiplex PCR; TCRdb has only the in-frame clones, and not every one. Among about 90,000 clones, 77% were seen once, and the ten largest hold approximately 10%. Sequenced: peripheral blood. The receptor set was obtained from a woman older than 75 with acute or convalescent COVID-19.

The count of this clone is one. The genes are TRBV6-1 and TRBJ1-5; TRBD1 matches 9 bases. V shed 3 bases, J shed 4 bases, and the junction held 4 bases outside the gene matches. CDR3 size: 15 residues. Per the germline V gene, CDR1 is MNHNS and CDR2 is SASEGT. CDR3 nucleotide sequence: TGTGCCAGCAGTGACCCGGGACAGGGTAATCAGCCCCAGCATTTT. Its translation is CASSDPGQGNQPQHF.

The genes are TRBV30 and TRBJ1-1, with 8 nucleotides matching TRBD1. After removal of 3 bases from V and 6 bases from J, the junction contained 6 bases not matched to a gene. This CDR3 spans 13 amino acids. Germline CDR1 is GTSNPN and CDR2 is SVGIG (reference sequence). In nucleotides, the CDR3 is TGTGCCTGGAGAGGTCAGGGGGCTTCTGAAGCTTTCTTT. It specifies CAWRGQGASEAFF.

Of note for this clone: One junction end disagrees with the germline gene, perhaps due to a read error. V is TRBV5-1 and J is TRBJ2-1; D perhaps matches TRBD2 (6 bases). The CDR3 totals 14 residues. Germline loops: CDR1 SGHRS, CDR2 YFSETQ. The CDR3 reads CASNSGTQYSEQFF. CDR3 coding DNA: TGCGCCAGCAACTCCGGGACTCAGTACAGTGAGCAGTTCTTC. The whole variable domain, filled in from reference TRBV5-1 and TRBJ2-1, reads KAGVTQTPRYLIKTRGQQVTLSCSPISGHRSVSWYQQTPGQGLQFLFEYFSETQRNKGNFPGRFSGRQFSNSRSEMNVSTLELGDSALYLCASNSGTQYSEQFFGPGTRLTVL.

The rearrangement uses TRBV19 and TRBJ1-5; D remains unclear. Trimming removed 5 bases at V and 3 bases at J, with 5 bases between. The CDR3 is made up of 12 amino acids. The germline CDR1 and CDR2 sequences are LNHDA and SQIVND (reference sequence). CDR3 sequence reads: CASSPFNQPQHF. The CDR3 bases are TGTGCCAGTAGTCCTTTCAATCAGCCCCAGCATTTT.

V is TRBV2 and J is TRBJ2-6; D uncertain. Per germline, CDR1 SNHLY and CDR2 FYNNEI. Between the trimmed V and J ends, which lost 5 bases and 0 bases, there was a span of 8 bases. The CDR3 consists of 15 residues. The CDR3 sequence is CASSIAVSGANVLTF. CDR3 coding DNA: TGTGCCAGCAGTATCGCGGTCTCTGGGGCCAACGTCCTGACTTTC.

The chain combines TRBV19 with TRBJ1-2, with no clear D. The CDR3 contains 13 residues. V shed 6 bases and J shed 6 bases, with 14 bases lying between them. CDR1 is LNHDA, CDR2 SQIVND, per germline (reference sequence). In DNA, the CDR3 is TGTGCCAGTAGGAACCCAGGAATCGATGGCTACACCTTC. Translated, it gives CASRNPGIDGYTF.

The J gene is TRBJ2-7, the V gene TRBV18; possible D gene TRBD1, 6 bases. Per germline, CDR1 KGHSH and CDR2 LQKENI. The CDR3 runs 14 residues. Trimming took off 3 bases at V and 4 bases at J, with 13 bases between the two ends. The CDR3 DNA follows: TGTGCCAGCTCACCGGGACAAGCGGTATACGAGCAGTACTTC. It codes for CASSPGQAVYEQYF.

This chain joins TRBV7-6 and TRBJ2-5, with TRBD1 matching 10 bases. CDR1 is SGHVS, CDR2 FNYEAQ, per germline. This CDR3 region has 15 residues. V dropped 4 bases and J dropped 2; count of bases not matched to a gene: 4. The CDR3: CASSSGDRGQETQYF. CDR3 coding DNA: TGTGCCAGCAGCTCCGGGGACAGGGGTCAAGAGACCCAGTACTTC. Based on the CDR3 plus reference TRBV7-6 and TRBJ2-5, the full variable domain is GAGVSQSPRYKVTKRGQDVALRCDPISGHVSLYWYRQALGQGPEFLTYFNYEAQQDKSGLPNDRFSAERPEGSISTLTIQRTEQRDSAMYRCASSSGDRGQETQYFGPGTRLLVL.

The chain employs TRBV6-5 and TRBJ2-2, with D hard to call. CDR1 and CDR2 (germline): MNHEY, SVGAGI. The germline V and J ends were trimmed by 4 bases and 1 base, with 7 bases remaining between them. The CDR3 sequence is 14 residues long. This CDR3 reads CASSSRQNTGELFF. CDR3 nucleotide sequence: TGTGCCAGCAGTTCGCGACAGAACACCGGGGAGCTGTTTTTT.

The rearrangement links TRBV7-2 to TRBJ1-2; D remains unclear. This CDR3 comprises 15 residues. V was shortened by 5 bases and J by 2 bases, with 15 bases between the two germline ends. In germline, CDR1 is SGHTA, CDR2 FQGNSA. The CDR3 region has the DNA TGTGCCAGCAGCCCAGTGGGGAGTATGAACTATGGCTACACCTTC. This encodes CASSPVGSMNYGYTF.

This clone occurred once. This chain joins TRBV30 and TRBJ1-6, with D possibly being TRBD1 (6 bases). Germline V gene lookup returns CDR1 GTSNPN and CDR2 SVGIG (reference sequence). The CDR3 spans 14 residues. The V and J ends lost 4 bases and 5 bases respectively, with 12 bases between them. The CDR3 loop reads CAWKGQGNNSPLHF. The CDR3 DNA sequence: TGTGCCTGGAAGGGGCAGGGGAATAATTCACCCCTCCACTTT.

The DNA for the CDR3 is TGTGCCATCGCGACACCACCTCACTCGGAGCAGTACTTC. The encoded protein is CAIATPPHSEQYF. The rearrangement links TRBV10-3 to TRBJ2-7; D uncertain. V dropped 8 bases and J dropped 7 bases, with 18 bases sitting between them. This CDR3 contains 13 residues. Germline CDR1 is ENHRY and CDR2 is SYGVKD.

The rearrangement links TRBV18 to TRBJ2-7; 7 bases are a match to TRBD2. Germline V gene lookup returns CDR1 KGHSH and CDR2 LQKENI. The CDR3 runs to 16 residues. Trimming took 3 bases from V and 7 from J; bases not matched to a gene: 15. The CDR3 is CASSPAVKAPGGEQYF. CDR3 sequence (DNA): TGTGCCAGCTCACCGGCGGTTAAGGCCCCGGGGGGAGAGCAGTACTTC. The variable domain in full, with the rest retrieved from reference TRBV18 and TRBJ2-7, is NAGVMQNPRHLVRRRGQEARLRCSPMKGHSHVYWYRQLPEEGLKFMVYLQKENIIDESGMPKERFSAEFPKEGPSILRIQQVVRGDSAAYFCASSPAVKAPGGEQYFGPGTRLTVT.

The J gene is TRBJ1-5, the V gene TRBV6-6; tentative D call: TRBD1 (6 bases). Trimming stripped 6 bases from V and 0 bases from J, with 15 bases between. The V gene's germline CDR1 is MNHNY and CDR2 SVGAGI (reference sequence). There are 16 residues in the CDR3. The CDR3 is CASRGRRGLSNQPQHF. As DNA, the CDR3 is TGTGCCAGCAGAGGCCGCAGGGGTCTTAGCAATCAGCCCCAGCATTTT.

The chain is built from TRBV30 and TRBJ2-2, with D perhaps matching TRBD2 (7 bases). With 8 bases removed from V and 7 bases from J, the gap between germline ends came to 20 bases. The CDR3 is 14 residues long. Looked up from germline, CDR1 is GTSNPN and CDR2 is SVGIG (reference sequence). In DNA, the CDR3 is TGTGCCCGTGTAGAGGGGGGGGCCCGCGGGGAGCTGTTTTTT. It yields the protein CARVEGGARGELFF.

This chain joins TRBV3-1 (or the pseudogene TRBV3-2) and TRBJ2-3; 9 positions agree with TRBD2. The length of the CDR3 is 14 residues. Looked up from germline, CDR1 is LGHDT and CDR2 is YNNKEL (reference sequence). J lost 7 bases, V lost 6 bases, and 8 bases had no gene match. The CDR3 is CASSPSGDANTQYF. The CDR3 nucleotides are TGTGCCAGCAGTCCTAGCGGGGACGCGAATACGCAGTATTTT.

This clone was detected only a few times. The chain recombines TRBV12-5 with TRBJ1-3, with D perhaps TRBD1 (6 bases). The CDR3 totals 17 residues. V lost 6 bases and J 0 bases, leaving 18 bases between the germline ends. Looked up from germline, CDR1 is LGHNT and CDR2 is FRNRAP. For the CDR3, the DNA is TGTGCTAGTGGCTTAAATGTGCAGGGGTCCTCTGGAAACACCATATATTTT. Encoded protein: CASGLNVQGSSGNTIYF.

This clone showed up just a few times. This chain links TRBV4-3 with TRBJ2-7; 8 bases fit TRBD1. The CDR3 is made up of 15 amino acids. The V and J ends lost 6 bases and 0 bases, in that order; junction bases with no gene match: 7. CDR1 is LGHNA and CDR2 is YSLEER in the germline V gene. The CDR3 reads CASSYGQGLSYEQYF. The CDR3 bases are TGCGCCAGCAGTTACGGACAGGGACTCTCCTACGAGCAGTACTTC.

The chain combines TRBV19 with TRBJ1-1; D ambiguous. V lost 6 bases to trimming and J lost 4 bases, with 15 bases between them. The length of the CDR3 is 14 residues. Germline assignment: CDR1 LNHDA and CDR2 SQIVND (reference sequence). The CDR3 protein is CASSPIGGATEAFF. The CDR3 DNA sequence: TGTGCCAGTAGCCCTATAGGAGGTGCCACTGAAGCTTTCTTT.

V usage is TRBV7-3 and J usage is TRBJ2-3; D perhaps matches TRBD1 (6 bases). V was cut by 4 bases and J by 11 bases, with 13 bases left in between. The CDR3 extends over 12 amino acids. CDR1 and CDR2 (germline): SGHTA, FQGTGA. The CDR3 DNA sequence: TGTGCCAGCAGCTCCTACCGGGGACAGCAGTATTTT. This encodes CASSSYRGQQYF.

V is TRBV7-9 and J is TRBJ1-5; D unclear. CDR1 SEHNR and CDR2 FQNEAQ come from the germline V gene (reference sequence). This CDR3 is 13 amino acids long. V shed 1 base and J shed 3 bases, with 4 bases lying between them. CDR3 residues: CASSLVLNQPQHF. In DNA form, the CDR3 reads TGTGCCAGCAGCTTAGTCCTCAATCAGCCCCAGCATTTT.

V usage is TRBV7-9 and J usage is TRBJ1-1, with a weak D call TRBD1 (6 bases). CDR1 is SEHNR and CDR2 is FQNEAQ in the germline V gene (reference sequence). V gave up 8 bases and J gave up 1 base, with 11 bases separating them. This CDR3 comprises 13 residues. CDR3: CASGRQANTEAFF. The CDR3 DNA reads TGTGCCAGCGGGAGACAGGCGAACACTGAAGCTTTCTTT.

This clone was seen a single time. CDR3 bases: TGTGCCAGCAGTTCCGGGACAGGGGTCATGAACACTGAAGCTTTCTTT. Protein sequence: CASSSGTGVMNTEAFF. The chain joins TRBV6-5 to TRBJ1-1; TRBD1 matches 10 bases. V gave up 4 bases and J gave up 0 bases; unmatched junction bases: 5. The CDR3 contains 16 residues. Germline V gene data show CDR1 as MNHEY and CDR2 as SVGAGI.

J is TRBJ2-5 and V is TRBV11-2; 9 bases map to TRBD1. This CDR3 comprises 14 residues. V dropped 4 bases and J dropped 4; count of bases not matched to a gene: 4. Per the germline V gene, CDR1 is SGHAT and CDR2 is FQNNGV. CDR3 in amino acids: CASSWGQGGETQYF. The CDR3 DNA reads TGTGCCAGCAGCTGGGGACAGGGAGGAGAGACCCAGTACTTC.

J is TRBJ1-6 and V is TRBV5-4, with 10 bases lining up with TRBD1. The CDR3 has 16 amino acids. Germline trimming cut 4 bases from V and 5 bases from J; bases unmatched to any gene: 6. The germline V gene encodes CDR1 SGHNT and CDR2 YYREEE (reference sequence). CDR3: CASSPPGQGNNSPLHF. The CDR3 nucleotides read TGTGCCAGCAGCCCCCCGGGACAGGGGAATAATTCACCCCTCCACTTT.

The V and J genes are TRBV12-2 and TRBJ1-4; no DNA check was done on the table's D call, TRBD1. TRBV12-2 is marked as a pseudogene. CDR3 length equals 16 residues. Written as DNA, the CDR3 is TGTGCAAGTCGCTTTCGGACAGCGACCGGGAATGAAAAACTGTTTTTT. This translates into CASRFRTATGNEKLFF.